This TCR beta chain derives from a study of T cell repertoires in cytomegalovirus infection. One entry per CDR3 protein results from TCRdb running MiXCR on the reads. The table lists 150,000 or so distinct CDR3 sequences, 20% to 25% of them singletons. General study findings and limits: The cumulative frequency of public TCR beta families identified carriers of CMV plus the relevant HLA.

In this sample, this clonotype turned up a few times. Its target is not known. Sequences were derived from CD8+ T cells from cultured PBMCs, sampled from culture after CMV antigen stimulation. The TCR sequence derives from a human donor in good health (CMV status not recorded). Some clones in this sample may be carry-over from other donors' samples.

DNA for the CDR3: TGTGCCAGCAGCTTATTACTGGTCTACGAGCAGTACTTC. Translating gives CASSLLLVYEQYF. This chain connects TRBV7-2 to TRBJ2-7; D gene uncertain. Per germline, CDR1 SGHTA and CDR2 FQGNSA. The V end lost 2 bases, the J end lost 3 bases, and 8 bases lay between the germline ends. This CDR3 spans 13 amino acids.